This T cell receptor beta chain originates from a study of T-cell reconstitution after alpha-beta-depleted transplantation in children. CDR1 and CDR2 (germline): MDHEN, SYDVKM. V lost 1 base and J 1 base, leaving 19 bases between the germline ends. The CDR3 contains 18 residues. This clonotype was picked up one time. A TCRbeta library incorporating unique molecular identifiers was prepared. MiXCR, applied by TCRdb to the PCR reads, yields one record per CDR3 protein. The table includes roughly 200,000 distinct CDR3 sequences, approximately 14% detected once. The sample in question was PBMCs from the stem cell graft donor, obtained from the stem cell graft. This TCR derives from a human donor who donated a stem cell graft to a child with acute lymphoblastic leukemia. The chain joins TRBV28 to TRBJ1-2; weak D call: TRBD1 (6 bases). This CDR3 reads CASSLSPPGTRLNYGYTF. In DNA, the CDR3 is TGTGCCAGCAGTTTATCCCCGCCCGGGACACGGCTTAACTATGGCTACACCTTC.